This record covers a single T cell receptor (beta chain). Antigen unknown. This specimen belongs to a study of T cell responses to AZD1222 COVID-19 vaccine. Notes on the study in general: Seropositive status at baseline applied to only 6 or 7 AZD1222 recipients.

The CDR3 consists of 17 residues. The germline V gene encodes CDR1 SGHNT and CDR2 YENEEA. V was trimmed by 2 bases and J by 1 base, leaving 18 bases between them. Method: immunoSEQ multiplex PCR; TCRdb's copy keeps in-frame clones and lacks some. The sample consists of 120,000 to 150,000 clones, 70% to 90% of them appearing once. The chain couples TRBV11-3 to TRBJ2-7; D ambiguous. This sample comprised peripheral blood, obtained on day 0 of AZD1222 vaccination. The source of this sequence is an adult in good health. In DNA, the CDR3 is TGTGCCAGCAGCTTAAATCCCTGGCACGGATCGTCCTACGAGCAGTACTTC. Translation: CASSLNPWHGSSYEQYF.